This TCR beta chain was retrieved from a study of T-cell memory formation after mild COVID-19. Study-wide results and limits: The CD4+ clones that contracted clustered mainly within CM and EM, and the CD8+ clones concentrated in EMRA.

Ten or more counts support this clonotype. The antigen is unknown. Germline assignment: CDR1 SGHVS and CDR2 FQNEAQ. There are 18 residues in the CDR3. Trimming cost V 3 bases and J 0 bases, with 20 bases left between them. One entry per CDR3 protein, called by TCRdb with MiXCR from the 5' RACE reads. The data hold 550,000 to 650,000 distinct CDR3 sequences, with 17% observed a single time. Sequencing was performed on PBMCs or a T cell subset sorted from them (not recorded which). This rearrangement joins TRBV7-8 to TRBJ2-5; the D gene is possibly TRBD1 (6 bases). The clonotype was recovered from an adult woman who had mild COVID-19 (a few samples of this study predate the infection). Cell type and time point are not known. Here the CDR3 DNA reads TGTGCCAGCAGCTTTTCGGCAGGGGATCTTAAGTACCAAGAGACCCAGTACTTC. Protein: CASSFSAGDLKYQETQYF.